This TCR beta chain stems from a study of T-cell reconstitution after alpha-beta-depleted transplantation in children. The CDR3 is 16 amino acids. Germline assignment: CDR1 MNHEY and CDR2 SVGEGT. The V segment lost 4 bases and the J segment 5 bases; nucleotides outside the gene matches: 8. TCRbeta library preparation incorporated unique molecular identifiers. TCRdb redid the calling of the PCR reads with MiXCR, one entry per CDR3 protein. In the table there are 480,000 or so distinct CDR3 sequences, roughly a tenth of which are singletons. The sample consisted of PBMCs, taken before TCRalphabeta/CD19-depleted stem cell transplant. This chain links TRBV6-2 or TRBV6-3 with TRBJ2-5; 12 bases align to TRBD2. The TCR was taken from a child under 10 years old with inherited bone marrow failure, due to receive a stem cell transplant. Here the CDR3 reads CASSSRLAGEDETQYF. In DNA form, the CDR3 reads TGTGCCAGCAGTTCCCGACTAGCGGGAGAGGACGAGACCCAGTACTTC.